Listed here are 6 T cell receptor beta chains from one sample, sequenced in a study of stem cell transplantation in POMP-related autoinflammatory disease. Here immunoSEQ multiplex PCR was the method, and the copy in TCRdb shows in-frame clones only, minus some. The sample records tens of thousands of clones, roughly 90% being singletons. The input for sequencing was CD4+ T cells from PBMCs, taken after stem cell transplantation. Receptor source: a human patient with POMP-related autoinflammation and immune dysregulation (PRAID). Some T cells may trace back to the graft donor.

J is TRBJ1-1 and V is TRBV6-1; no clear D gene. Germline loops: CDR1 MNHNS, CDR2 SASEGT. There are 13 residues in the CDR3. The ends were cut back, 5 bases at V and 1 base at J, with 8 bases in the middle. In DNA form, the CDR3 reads TGTGCCAGCAGTCCGATCTCGAACACTGAAGCTTTCTTT. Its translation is CASSPISNTEAFF.

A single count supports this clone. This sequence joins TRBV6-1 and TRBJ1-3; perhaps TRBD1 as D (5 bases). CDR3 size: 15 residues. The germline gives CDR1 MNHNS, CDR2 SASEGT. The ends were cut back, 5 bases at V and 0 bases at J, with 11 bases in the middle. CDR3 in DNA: TGTGCCAGCAGTTCCGACAGCGGCTCTGGAAACACCATATATTTT. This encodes CASSSDSGSGNTIYF.

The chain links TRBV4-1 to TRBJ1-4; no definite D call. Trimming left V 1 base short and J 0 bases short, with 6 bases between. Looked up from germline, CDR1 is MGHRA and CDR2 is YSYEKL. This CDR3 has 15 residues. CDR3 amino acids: CASSQAGATNEKLFF. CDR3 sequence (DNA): TGCGCCAGCAGCCAAGCAGGAGCAACTAATGAAAAACTGTTTTTT.

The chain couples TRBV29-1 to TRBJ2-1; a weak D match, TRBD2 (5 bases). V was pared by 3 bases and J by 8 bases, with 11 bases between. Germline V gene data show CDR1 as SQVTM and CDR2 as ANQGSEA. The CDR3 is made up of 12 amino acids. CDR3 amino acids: CSVDEGTDEQFF. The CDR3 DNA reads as TGCAGCGTTGACGAGGGAACGGATGAGCAGTTCTTC.

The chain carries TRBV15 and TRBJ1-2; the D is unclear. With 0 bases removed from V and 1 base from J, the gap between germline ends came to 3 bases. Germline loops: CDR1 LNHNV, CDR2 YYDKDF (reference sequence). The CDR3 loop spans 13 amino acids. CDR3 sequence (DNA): TGTGCCACCAGCAGAGAGGGTAACTATGGCTACACCTTC. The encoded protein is CATSREGNYGYTF.

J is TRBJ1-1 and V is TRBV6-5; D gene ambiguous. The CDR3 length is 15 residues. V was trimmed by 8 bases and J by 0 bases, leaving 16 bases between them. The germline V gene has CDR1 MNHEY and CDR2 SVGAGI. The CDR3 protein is CASHRFIGMNTEAFF. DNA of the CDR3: TGTGCCAGCCATAGGTTTATCGGCATGAACACTGAAGCTTTCTTT.